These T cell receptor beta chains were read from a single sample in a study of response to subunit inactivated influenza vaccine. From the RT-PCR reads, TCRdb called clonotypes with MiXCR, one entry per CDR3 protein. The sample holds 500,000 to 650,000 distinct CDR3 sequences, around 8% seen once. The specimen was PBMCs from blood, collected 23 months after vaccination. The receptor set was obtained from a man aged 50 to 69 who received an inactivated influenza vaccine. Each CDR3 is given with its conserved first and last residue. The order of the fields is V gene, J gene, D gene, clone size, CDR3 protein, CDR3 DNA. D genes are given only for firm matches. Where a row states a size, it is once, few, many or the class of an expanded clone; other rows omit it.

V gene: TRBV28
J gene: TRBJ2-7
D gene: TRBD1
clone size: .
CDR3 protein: CASSQKRSRGSEQYF
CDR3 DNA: TGTGCCAGCAGCCAGAAGAGGAGCAGGGGGAGCGAGCAGTACTTC

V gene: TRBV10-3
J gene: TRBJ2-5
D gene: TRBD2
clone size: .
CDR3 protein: CAISESGTSGQETQYF
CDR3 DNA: TGTGCCATCAGTGAGTCCGGGACTAGCGGCCAAGAGACCCAGTACTTC

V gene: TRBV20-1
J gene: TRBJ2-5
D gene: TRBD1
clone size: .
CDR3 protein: CSAQGDTRETQYF
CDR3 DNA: TGCAGTGCCCAGGGGGATACTAGGGAGACCCAGTACTTC

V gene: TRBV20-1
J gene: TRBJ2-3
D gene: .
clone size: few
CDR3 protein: CSAPLWGTDTQYF
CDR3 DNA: TGCAGTGCCCCACTATGGGGCACAGATACGCAGTATTTT

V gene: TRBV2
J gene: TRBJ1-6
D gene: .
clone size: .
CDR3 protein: CASSLPTGSGSPLHF
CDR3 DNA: TGTGCCAGCAGCCTCCCCACAGGGAGCGGTTCACCCCTCCACTTT

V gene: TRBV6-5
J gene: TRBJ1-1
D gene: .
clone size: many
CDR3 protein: CASSYSTYTEAFF
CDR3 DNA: TGTGCCAGCAGTTACTCGACATACACTGAAGCTTTCTTT

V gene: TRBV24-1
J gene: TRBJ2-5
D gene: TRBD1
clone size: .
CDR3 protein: CATSDSRGSGETQYF
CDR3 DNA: TGTGCCACCAGTGATTCCAGGGGGTCCGGTGAGACCCAGTACTTC

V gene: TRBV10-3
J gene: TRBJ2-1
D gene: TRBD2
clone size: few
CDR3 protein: CAIMPAGGYGSYNEQFF
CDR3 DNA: TGTGCCATCATGCCAGCGGGAGGCTATGGGTCCTACAATGAGCAGTTCTTC

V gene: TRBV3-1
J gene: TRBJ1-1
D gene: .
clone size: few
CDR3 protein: CASSQAVRNTEAFF
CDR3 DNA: TGTGCCAGCAGCCAAGCGGTCAGGAACACTGAAGCTTTCTTT

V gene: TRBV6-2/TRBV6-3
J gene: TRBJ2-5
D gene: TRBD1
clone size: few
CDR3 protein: CASSYPDRASGTQYF
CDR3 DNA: TGTGCCAGCAGTTACCCGGACAGGGCATCAGGGACCCAGTACTTC

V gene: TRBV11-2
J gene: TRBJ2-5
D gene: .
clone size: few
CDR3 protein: CASSLDGWKETQYF
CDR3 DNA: TGTGCCAGCAGCTTAGATGGGTGGAAAGAGACCCAGTACTTC

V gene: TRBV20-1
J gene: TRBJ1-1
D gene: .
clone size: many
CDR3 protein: CSAVLNTEAFF
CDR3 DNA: TGCAGTGCTGTGTTGAACACTGAAGCTTTCTTT

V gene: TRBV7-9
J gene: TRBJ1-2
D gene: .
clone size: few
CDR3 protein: CASSLTGNTNYGYTF
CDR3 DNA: TGTGCCAGCAGCTTAACAGGCAACACGAACTATGGCTACACCTTC

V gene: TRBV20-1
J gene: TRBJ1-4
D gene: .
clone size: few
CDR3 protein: CSARARTAEKLFF
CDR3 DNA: TGCAGTGCTAGAGCGCGGACGGCTGAAAAACTGTTTTTT

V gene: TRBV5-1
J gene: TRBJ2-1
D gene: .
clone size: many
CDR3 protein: CASNFGRSSYNEQFF
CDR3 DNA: TGCGCCAGCAATTTCGGGCGGAGCTCCTACAATGAGCAGTTCTTC

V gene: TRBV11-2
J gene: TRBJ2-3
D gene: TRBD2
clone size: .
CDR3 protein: CASSLVVLAGATDTQYF
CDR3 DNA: TGTGCCAGCAGCTTAGTAGTCCTAGCGGGAGCAACAGATACGCAGTATTTT

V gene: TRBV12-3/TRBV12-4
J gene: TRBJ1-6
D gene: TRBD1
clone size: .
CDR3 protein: CASSTGQGRNSPLHF
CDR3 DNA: TGTGCCAGCAGCACAGGACAGGGTAGAAATTCACCCCTCCACTTT

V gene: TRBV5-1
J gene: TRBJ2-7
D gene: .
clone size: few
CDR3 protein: CASNGGPGYEQYF
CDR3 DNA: TGCGCCAGCAACGGGGGGCCGGGCTACGAGCAGTACTTC

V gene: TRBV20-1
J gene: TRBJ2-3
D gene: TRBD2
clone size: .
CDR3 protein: CSASRSGSSDTQYF
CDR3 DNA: TGCAGTGCTAGTCGTAGCGGGAGTTCAGATACGCAGTATTTT

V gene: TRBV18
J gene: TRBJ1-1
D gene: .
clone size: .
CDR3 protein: CASSQGRWEAFF
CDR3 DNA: TGTGCCAGCTCACAGGGACGGTGGGAAGCTTTCTTT

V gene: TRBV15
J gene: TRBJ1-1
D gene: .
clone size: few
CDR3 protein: CATSRVGQANEAFF
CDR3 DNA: TGTGCCACCAGCAGAGTTGGACAAGCAAACGAAGCTTTCTTT

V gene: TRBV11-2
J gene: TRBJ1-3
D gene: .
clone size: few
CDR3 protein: CASSLVPGAGNTIYF
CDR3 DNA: TGTGCCAGCAGCTTAGTCCCAGGGGCTGGAAACACCATATATTTT

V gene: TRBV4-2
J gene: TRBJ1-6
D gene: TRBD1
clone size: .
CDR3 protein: CASSQQSMTGANSPLHF
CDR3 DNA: TGTGCCAGCAGCCAACAAAGTATGACAGGGGCTAATTCACCCCTCCACTTT

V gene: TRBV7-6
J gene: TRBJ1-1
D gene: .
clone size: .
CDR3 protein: CASSLGAGSTEAFF
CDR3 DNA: TGTGCCAGCAGCTTAGGTGCGGGGAGCACTGAAGCTTTCTTT

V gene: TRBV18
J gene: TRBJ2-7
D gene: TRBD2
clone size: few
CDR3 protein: CASSSLAGGNEQYF
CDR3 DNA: TGTGCCAGCTCCTCCCTAGCGGGAGGCAACGAGCAGTACTTC

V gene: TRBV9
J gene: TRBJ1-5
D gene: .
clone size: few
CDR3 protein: CASSADGGSNQPQHF
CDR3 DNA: TGTGCCAGCAGCGCGGACGGGGGGAGCAATCAGCCCCAGCATTTT

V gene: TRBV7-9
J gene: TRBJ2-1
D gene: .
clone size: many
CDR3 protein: CASSPTVGNEQFF
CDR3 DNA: TGTGCCAGCAGCCCCACGGTGGGTAATGAGCAGTTCTTC

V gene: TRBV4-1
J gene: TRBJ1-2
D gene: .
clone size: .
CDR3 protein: CASSQESGWGYTF
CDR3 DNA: TGCGCCAGCAGCCAAGAATCGGGTTGGGGCTACACCTTC

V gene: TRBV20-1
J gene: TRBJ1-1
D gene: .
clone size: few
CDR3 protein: CSARGGTGQAFF
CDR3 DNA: TGCAGTGCTAGAGGGGGGACTGGGCAGGCTTTCTTT

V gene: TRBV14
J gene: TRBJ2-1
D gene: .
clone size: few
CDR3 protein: CASSQDLQAEQFF
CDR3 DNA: TGTGCCAGCAGCCAAGATTTGCAGGCCGAGCAGTTCTTC

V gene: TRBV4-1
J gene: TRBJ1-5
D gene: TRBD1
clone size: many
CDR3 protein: CASSSGTAGPQPQHF
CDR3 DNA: TGCGCCAGCAGCTCCGGGACAGCTGGTCCTCAGCCCCAGCATTTT

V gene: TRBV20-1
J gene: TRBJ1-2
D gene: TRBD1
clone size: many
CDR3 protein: CSATNRGARGYTF
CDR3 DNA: TGCAGTGCAACTAACAGGGGGGCACGGGGCTACACCTTC

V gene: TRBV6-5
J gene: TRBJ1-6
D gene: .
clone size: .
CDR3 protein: CASSNGVNSPLHF
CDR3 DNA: TGTGCCAGCAGTAACGGGGTCAATTCACCCCTCCACTTT

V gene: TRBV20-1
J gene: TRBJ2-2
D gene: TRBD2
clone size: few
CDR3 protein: CSVGGRWSGELFF
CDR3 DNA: TGCAGTGTCGGCGGGAGGTGGTCCGGGGAGCTGTTTTTT

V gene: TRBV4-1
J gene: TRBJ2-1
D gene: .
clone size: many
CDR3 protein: CASSQDTGSHNEQFF
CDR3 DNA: TGCGCCAGCAGCCAAGACACAGGATCTCACAATGAGCAGTTCTTC

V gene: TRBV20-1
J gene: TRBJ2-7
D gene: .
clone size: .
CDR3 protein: CSAREDGTLYAQYF
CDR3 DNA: TGCAGTGCTAGAGAAGACGGGACTCTCTACGCGCAGTACTTC

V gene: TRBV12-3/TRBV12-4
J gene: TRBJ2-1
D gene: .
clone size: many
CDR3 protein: CASSFQGLGEQFF
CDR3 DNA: TGTGCCAGCAGTTTTCAGGGTTTGGGGGAGCAGTTCTTC

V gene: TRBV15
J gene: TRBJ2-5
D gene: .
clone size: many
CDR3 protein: CATSIQLERETQYF
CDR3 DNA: TGTGCCACCAGCATTCAACTCGAAAGGGAGACCCAGTACTTC

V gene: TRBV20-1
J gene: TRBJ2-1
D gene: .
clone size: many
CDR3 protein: CSARDSTGPSSYNEQFF
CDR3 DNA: TGCAGTGCTAGAGACTCTACAGGGCCTAGCTCCTACAATGAGCAGTTCTTC

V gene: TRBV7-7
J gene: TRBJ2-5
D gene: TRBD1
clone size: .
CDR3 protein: CASSLTGAGKETQYF
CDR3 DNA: TGTGCCAGCAGCCTCACAGGGGCTGGTAAGGAGACCCAGTACTTC

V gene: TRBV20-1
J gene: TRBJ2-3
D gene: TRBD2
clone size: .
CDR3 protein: CSALRLAGPGATQYF
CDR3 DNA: TGCAGTGCTTTAAGACTAGCGGGGCCTGGGGCTACGCAGTATTTT

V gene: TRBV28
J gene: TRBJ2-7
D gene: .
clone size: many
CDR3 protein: CASSTDRYEQYF
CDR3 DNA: TGTGCCAGCAGTACCGACAGGTACGAGCAGTACTTC